The 13 T cell receptor beta chains below were found in one sample sequenced in a study of Graves' ophthalmopathy and Graves' hyperthyroidism. The TCR beta CDR3 regions underwent amplification from RNA transcripts. HTBI primers served in a first-round RT-PCR, which a second-round multiplex PCR followed. TCRdb re-analysed the multiplex PCR reads in MiXCR, keeping a single row per CDR3 protein. The sample records 560,000 or so distinct CDR3 sequences, roughly 39% being singletons. What was sequenced was peripheral blood or thyroid tissue (not recorded which). Receptors originate from an adult man with Graves' hyperthyroidism.

On this clonotype itself: This may come from a read error, since a much larger clone is one base off. The V gene is TRBV5-1, the J gene TRBJ2-7, with 7 bases matching TRBD2. Germline lookup yields CDR1 SGHRS and CDR2 YFSETQ. This CDR3 is 16 amino acids long. The CDR3 reads CANSLEGQSAGDEQYF. CDR3 coding DNA: TGCGCCAACAGCTTGGAGGGGCAGTCCGCGGGGGACGAGCAGTACTTC.

The chain employs TRBV10-2 and TRBJ2-5, with 7 bases that match TRBD1. V was clipped by 6 bases and J by 5 bases; unmatched bases: 3. This CDR3 has 12 residues. Germline lookup yields CDR1 WSHSY and CDR2 SAAADI. CDR3 bases: TGCGCCAGCAGCGACAGGGAGGAGACCCAGTACTTC. Its translation: CASSDREETQYF.

Ten or more counts support this clonotype. The rearrangement joins TRBV29-1 to TRBJ1-1, with D unclear. Between the trimmed V and J ends, which lost 7 bases and 1 base, there was a span of 10 bases. This CDR3 comprises 12 residues. CDR1 is SQVTM, CDR2 ANQGSEA, per germline. The chain's CDR3 is CSGVVWNTEAFF. The DNA for the CDR3 is TGCAGCGGGGTTGTTTGGAACACTGAAGCTTTCTTT.

This clonotype was counted only a few times. The chain has TRBV9 and TRBJ2-3; no firm D call. V shed 4 bases and J shed 3 bases, with 9 bases lying between them. CDR3 length equals 13 residues. From germline, CDR1 is SGDLS and CDR2 YYNGEE. Here the CDR3 reads CASSRDTTDTQYF. CDR3 coding DNA: TGTGCCAGCAGCCGAGACACGACAGATACGCAGTATTTT.

This clonotype was observed at least ten times. The chain links TRBV29-1 to TRBJ1-5; TRBD1 matches at 7 bases. The V gene's germline CDR1 is SQVTM and CDR2 ANQGSEA. This CDR3 spans 15 amino acids. Trimming took 6 bases from V and 1 from J; bases not matched to a gene: 9. The CDR3 here is CSVELGDRSNQPQHF. CDR3 DNA: TGCAGCGTCGAGCTCGGGGACAGAAGCAATCAGCCCCAGCATTTT.

The chain couples TRBV5-1 to TRBJ2-7; D may be TRBD1 (6 bases). The length of the CDR3 is 14 residues. V was trimmed by 3 bases and J by 2 bases, leaving 12 bases between them. Germline V gives CDR1 SGHRS, CDR2 YFSETQ. The CDR3 spells CASSSGQPAYEQYF. The CDR3 DNA sequence: TGCGCCAGCAGCTCCGGACAGCCAGCCTACGAGCAGTACTTC.

This clonotype was seen many times. The V and J genes are TRBV20-1 and TRBJ1-3, with no clear D. Germline assignment: CDR1 DFQATT and CDR2 SNEGSKA (reference sequence). V was clipped by 1 base and J by 3 bases, with 10 bases between them. CDR3 length: 14 residues. For the CDR3, the DNA is TGCAGTGCTAGAGGCGGTGGGAATGGAAACACCATATATTTT. Protein: CSARGGGNGNTIYF.

This clonotype was observed at least ten times. V usage is TRBV7-9 and J usage is TRBJ2-7, with D uncertain. V was clipped by 2 bases and J by 5 bases, with 16 bases between them. In germline, CDR1 is SEHNR, CDR2 FQNEAQ (reference sequence). The CDR3 runs to 15 residues. The DNA for the CDR3 is TGTGCCAGCAGCTTACTCGACTCACCCGGGCACGAGCAGTACTTC. Protein: CASSLLDSPGHEQYF.

Many counts were recorded for this clonotype. This chain connects TRBV9 to TRBJ1-2; 9 bases map to TRBD1. Trimming cost V 3 bases and J 4 bases; bases outside gene matches: 16. Germline values: CDR1 SGDLS, CDR2 YYNGEE. This CDR3 spans 18 amino acids. The CDR3 DNA follows: TGTGCCAGCAGCGGACGCGAGGACAGGGGTTCTCATCCCTATGGCTACACCTTC. Amino acid sequence: CASSGREDRGSHPYGYTF.

This clonotype was detected many times. The chain is built from TRBV2 and TRBJ1-1; TRBD1 agrees at 7 bases. The CDR3 is 10 amino acids. With V trimmed by 10 bases and J by 7 bases, 3 bases remained unmatched. CDR1 is SNHLY, CDR2 FYNNEI, per germline. CDR3 DNA: TGTGCCAACAGGGGAGGTGAAGCTTTCTTT. Amino acid sequence: CANRGGEAFF.

The rearrangement links TRBV2 to TRBJ1-1, with TRBD1 matching over 9 bases. Germline-derived CDR1 and CDR2 are SNHLY and FYNNEI. The CDR3 length is 18 residues. V trimming: 3 bases; J trimming: 1 base; junction bases outside the gene matches: 12. CDR3 in amino acids: CASSDGLAGQGKNTEAFF. The DNA of the CDR3 is TGTGCCAGCAGTGACGGCCTAGCGGGACAGGGTAAGAACACTGAAGCTTTCTTT.

This chain joins TRBV7-9 and TRBJ2-1, with TRBD1 matching over 12 bases. V gave up 2 bases and J gave up 9 bases; unmatched junction bases: 11. Germline V CDR1 and CDR2: SEHNR, FQNEAQ (reference sequence). The CDR3 is made up of 17 amino acids. The CDR3 reads CASSLQTGDRGRVEQFF. DNA of the CDR3: TGTGCCAGCAGCTTACAGACCGGGGACAGGGGGCGGGTTGAGCAGTTCTTC.

Ten or more counts support this clonotype. The rearrangement links TRBV29-1 to TRBJ1-2; a possible D gene is TRBD1 (5 bases). V gave up 1 base and J gave up 8 bases, with 14 bases separating them. Germline loops: CDR1 SQVTM, CDR2 ANQGSEA. The CDR3 extends over 13 amino acids. The CDR3: CSVEVGGETGYTF. In DNA, the CDR3 is TGCAGCGTTGAAGTGGGGGGGGAAACCGGCTACACCTTC.